The clone carrying this T cell receptor beta chain turned up a few times. The record originates from a study of cytomegalovirus exposure and HLA in healthy donors. Trimming took 0 bases from V and 4 from J, leaving 9 bases between them. CDR3 size: 14 residues. Germline V gene data show CDR1 as SGHNT and CDR2 as YYREEE (reference sequence). Both 60 Vbeta primers and 13 Jbeta primers went into the PCR. TCRdb's copy holds only in-frame clones and misses some; the assay was immunoSEQ multiplex PCR. This table holds tens of thousands of clones, approximately 80% found once. This receptor was obtained from a male donor in good health and CMV-seronegative. The chain recombines TRBV5-4 with TRBJ2-3; D uncertain. The material sequenced was PBMCs. CDR3 DNA sequence: TGTGCCAGCAGCTTGGTTTCAGTCCCAGATACGCAGTATTTT. Protein sequence: CASSLVSVPDTQYF.